This T cell receptor (beta chain) was found in a study of OX40 agonist ivuxolimab in advanced cancers. Study findings and constraints: The mean number of expanded clones was higher in CD8+ T cells than in CD4+.

V dropped 1 base and J dropped 4; count of bases not matched to a gene: 4. The CDR3 loop spans 14 amino acids. CDR1 and CDR2 (germline): SGHRS, YFSETQ. Blood sampling took place at baseline, cycle 4 day 1, and cycle 7 day 1. Assay: immunoSEQ multiplex PCR; the TCRdb copy retains only in-frame clones and omits some. This table has approximately 91,000 clones, roughly nine tenths appearing once. This clone was counted once. As yet, its antigen is unknown. Sequencing was performed on CD4+ or CD8+ T cells sorted from blood, taken in a trial of the OX40 agonist ivuxolimab. The V gene is TRBV5-1, the J gene TRBJ2-5, with TRBD1 identical over 7 bases. This TCR was sampled from an adult with an advanced solid tumor such as melanoma, head and neck, liver or kidney cancer. The CDR3 DNA reads as TGCGCCAGCAGCTTGCAGGGGGAATTAGAGACCCAGTACTTC. Protein sequence: CASSLQGELETQYF.